The next 21 T cell receptor beta chains were all read from a single sample in a study of T cell responses to AZD1222 COVID-19 vaccine. Only in-frame clones appear in the TCRdb table, and some are missing; sequencing was by immunoSEQ multiplex PCR. The data show approximately 270,000 clones, approximately 94% seen once. Specimen: peripheral blood, collected 28 days after the second AZD1222 dose. The receptors shown here come from an adult who received the AZD1222 COVID-19 vaccine.

The chain recombines TRBV19 with TRBJ1-6, with TRBD1 as a possible D gene (5 bases). Germline CDR1 and CDR2: LNHDA and SQIVND (reference sequence). The V and J ends lost 1 base and 10 bases respectively, with 11 bases between them. This CDR3 spans 14 amino acids. CDR3 protein: CASSIVAGNSPLHF. The CDR3 DNA follows: TGTGCCAGTAGTATAGTAGCAGGGAACTCACCCCTCCACTTT.

The rearrangement joins TRBV3-1 (or the pseudogene TRBV3-2) to TRBJ1-6; D may be TRBD1 (5 bases). The CDR3 contains 14 residues. The germline V and J ends were trimmed by 4 bases and 5 bases, with 9 bases remaining between them. The germline gives CDR1 LGHDT, CDR2 YNNKEL (reference sequence). CDR3: CASSPTVNNSPLHF. CDR3 bases: TGTGCCAGCAGCCCGACAGTCAATAATTCACCCCTCCACTTT.

The CDR3 is CASREEEKLFF. The DNA of the CDR3 is TGTGCCAGCAGGGAAGAAGAAAAACTGTTTTTT. V is TRBV12-3 or TRBV12-4 and J is TRBJ1-4; no clear D. The CDR3 has 11 residues. Trimming cost V 6 bases and J 8 bases, with 7 bases left between them.

This chain links TRBV15 with TRBJ2-7, with D possibly matching TRBD2 (5 bases). V lost 3 bases to trimming and J lost 2 bases, with 26 bases between them. Germline CDR1 and CDR2: LNHNV and YYDKDF (reference sequence). The CDR3 covers 19 residues. CDR3 sequence reads: CATSSRLTPGRATPYEQYF. The CDR3 bases are TGTGCCACCAGCAGCCGCTTGACTCCCGGGCGGGCCACCCCCTACGAGCAGTACTTC.

The chain recombines TRBV27 with TRBJ2-1, with TRBD1 matching 9 bases. The V gene end was trimmed by 3 bases and the J gene end by 4 bases; junction bases not matched to a gene: 4. Germline V lookup: CDR1 MNHEY, CDR2 SMNVEV (reference sequence). CDR3 length equals 15 residues. The CDR3 here is CASSLTGTGYNEQFF. For the CDR3, the DNA is TGTGCCAGCAGTTTGACCGGGACAGGGTACAATGAGCAGTTCTTC.

The V call is TRBV10-2, the J call TRBJ1-1; D is ambiguous. Germline CDR1 WSHSY, CDR2 SAAADI. The CDR3 has 13 amino acids. Trimming removed 4 bases from V and 5 bases from J, with 11 bases in between. The DNA for the CDR3 is TGCGCCAGCAGTGGGACGGCGAATACTGAAGCTTTCTTT. As protein: CASSGTANTEAFF.

The rearrangement uses TRBV6-1 and TRBJ2-2; D may be TRBD2 (5 bases). The V gene's germline CDR1 is MNHNS and CDR2 SASEGT. This CDR3 region has 15 residues. Trimming shortened V by 1 base and J by 5 bases, and 11 bases separated the two germline ends. The CDR3 sequence: CASSEGLAITGELFF. As DNA, the CDR3 is TGTGCCAGCAGTGAAGGGTTAGCGATAACCGGGGAGCTGTTTTTT.

This clone was observed once. The gene calls are TRBV2 and TRBJ2-5; 10 bases are a match to TRBD2. Germline assignment: CDR1 SNHLY and CDR2 FYNNEI. Trimming at V came to 8 bases and at J to 5 bases, leaving 5 bases not matched to a gene. The CDR3 is made up of 13 amino acids. CDR3 nucleotide sequence: TGTGCCAGCGAGCCTAGCGGGGGTGAGACCCAGTACTTC. Amino acid sequence: CASEPSGGETQYF.

This chain joins TRBV6-1 and TRBJ1-4, with 7 bases that match TRBD1. Per germline, CDR1 MNHNS and CDR2 SASEGT. The V and J ends lost 3 bases and 6 bases, in that order; junction bases with no gene match: 4. This CDR3 spans 14 amino acids. The CDR3 loop is CASSDQGGHEKLFF. CDR3 coding DNA: TGTGCCAGCAGTGACCAGGGGGGACATGAAAAACTGTTTTTT.

CDR3 DNA: TGTGCCAGTAGTATAACAGGGCGACCCAGCTCCTACAATGAGCAGTTCTTC. This codes for CASSITGRPSSYNEQFF. This chain connects TRBV19 to TRBJ2-1, with a weak D call TRBD1 (6 bases). This CDR3 has 17 amino acids. The germline V gene has CDR1 LNHDA and CDR2 SQIVND (reference sequence). Trimming removed 2 bases from V and 0 bases from J, with 14 bases in between.

This clone came up once. The chain links TRBV7-9 to TRBJ2-7, with D unclear. Germline assignment: CDR1 SEHNR and CDR2 FQNEAQ (reference sequence). The CDR3 totals 12 residues. V lost 3 bases to trimming and J lost 7 bases, with 10 bases between them. CDR3 nucleotide sequence: TGTGCCAGCAGCTTCGTACAGAAGGAGCAGTACTTC. Protein product: CASSFVQKEQYF.

The chain is built from TRBV5-4 and TRBJ2-7; possibly TRBD1 for D (8 bases). The V end lost 2 bases, the J end lost 2 bases, and 11 bases lay between the germline ends. From germline, CDR1 is SGHNT and CDR2 YYREEE (reference sequence). CDR3 size: 14 residues. In nucleotides, the CDR3 is TGTGCCAGCAGCTTTACAGGGGGGGCCTACGAGCAGTACTTC. Translated: CASSFTGGAYEQYF.

This CDR3 is CASSSGEGYGYTF. In DNA, the CDR3 is TGTGCCAGCAGCTCAGGGGAGGGCTATGGCTACACCTTC. This chain links TRBV7-3 with TRBJ1-2; TRBD1 is a possible D gene (6 bases). Germline V gene lookup returns CDR1 SGHTA and CDR2 FQGTGA. Trimming pared 4 bases from V and 4 bases from J, leaving 10 bases between. The CDR3 contains 13 residues.

This chain joins TRBV5-5 and TRBJ1-2; no reliable D call. This CDR3 region has 14 residues. Germline V CDR1 and CDR2: SGHKS, YYEKEE (reference sequence). The ends were cut back, 0 bases at V and 4 bases at J, with 10 bases in the middle. This chain's CDR3 is CASSLESNSYGYTF. The CDR3 DNA reads TGTGCCAGCAGCTTGGAGAGTAATTCCTATGGCTACACCTTC.

The chain carries TRBV5-6 and TRBJ1-2; no firm D call. V lost 3 bases and J lost 8, with 11 bases in between. The CDR3 covers 12 residues. The germline gives CDR1 SGHDT, CDR2 YYEEEE. CDR3 sequence reads: CASSWSGKGYTF. CDR3 sequence (DNA): TGTGCCAGCAGCTGGTCAGGAAAGGGCTACACCTTC.

DNA of the CDR3: TGTGCCAGCACCGCGCGGGGGGTGGGGTCACCCCTCCACTTT. Residues: CASTARGVGSPLHF. The V gene is TRBV6-6, the J gene TRBJ1-6, with D perhaps TRBD1 (5 bases). Germline V gene data show CDR1 as MNHNY and CDR2 as SVGAGI (reference sequence). Trimming shortened V by 7 bases and J by 10 bases, and 17 bases separated the two germline ends. CDR3 size: 14 residues.

V gene TRBV29-1 combines with J gene TRBJ2-5; TRBD2 might be the D (5 bases). With 5 bases removed from V and 3 bases from J, the gap between germline ends came to 16 bases. Germline V gives CDR1 SQVTM, CDR2 ANQGSEA. The length of the CDR3 is 14 residues. CDR3 bases: TGCAGCGTTCTTGCGCTCTTGGAGGAAGAGACCCAGTACTTC. This encodes CSVLALLEEETQYF.

V is TRBV18 and J is TRBJ2-2, with D possibly being TRBD1 (6 bases). CDR1 KGHSH and CDR2 LQKENI come from the germline V gene. The ends were cut back, 2 bases at V and 2 bases at J, with 18 bases in the middle. This CDR3 is built from 18 residues. The CDR3 bases are TGTGCCAGCTCACCATACAGGGATGGACTGCTAAACACCGGGGAGCTGTTTTTT. Translating it yields CASSPYRDGLLNTGELFF.

V is TRBV7-9 and J is TRBJ2-1, with 10 bases identical to TRBD1. With V trimmed by 6 bases and J by 7 bases, 18 bases remained unmatched. This CDR3 has 18 amino acids. Per germline, CDR1 SEHNR and CDR2 FQNEAQ (reference sequence). CDR3 region: CASSSTDAGQGTRNEQFF. Written as DNA, the CDR3 is TGTGCCAGCAGTTCTACCGATGCGGGACAGGGGACTAGGAATGAGCAGTTCTTC.

The chain joins TRBV19 to TRBJ2-7, with D uncertain. V lost 6 bases and J 0 bases, leaving 15 bases between the germline ends. In germline, CDR1 is LNHDA, CDR2 SQIVND (reference sequence). The CDR3 is made up of 15 amino acids. CDR3 sequence: CASRPFMGNSYEQYF. CDR3 coding DNA: TGTGCCAGTAGGCCTTTTATGGGCAACTCCTACGAGCAGTACTTC.

This chain joins TRBV4-1 and TRBJ1-4, with D possibly TRBD1 on 5 matching bases. The CDR3 is made up of 16 amino acids. V was trimmed by 3 bases and J by 2 bases, leaving 13 bases between them. Germline CDR1 is MGHRA and CDR2 is YSYEKL. In DNA form, the CDR3 reads TGCGCCAGCAGCCAGCCCAGGGAAGACACTAATGAAAAACTGTTTTTT. Translated: CASSQPREDTNEKLFF.